This is a list of T cell receptor beta chains from one sample in a study of T cell responses to AZD1222 COVID-19 vaccine. Sequenced by immunoSEQ multiplex PCR; TCRdb stores in-frame clones only, minus some. The repertoire has 90,000 to 120,000 clones, about 89% of them found once; the top ten carry about 17%. Sample: peripheral blood, taken on day 0 of AZD1222 vaccination. These receptors were collected from an adult in good health. The CDR3 runs from the conserved cysteine through the conserved F or W. Each record gives: D gene, J gene, clone size, V gene, CDR3 protein, CDR3 DNA. The D gene is left open where the match is weak. Clone size is not always given. Where it is, it says once, few, many or a class for expanded clones.

d_gene: NA; j_gene: TRBJ2-3; abundance: NA; v_gene: TRBV25-1; CDR3aa: CASSAAGGTDTQYF; CDR3nt: TGTGCCAGCAGTGCCGCAGGGGGGACAGATACGCAGTATTTT
d_gene: NA; j_gene: TRBJ2-1; abundance: NA; v_gene: TRBV10-1; CDR3aa: CASSDYKNEQFF; CDR3nt: TGCGCCAGCAGTGATTACAAAAATGAGCAGTTCTTC
d_gene: NA; j_gene: TRBJ1-1; abundance: NA; v_gene: TRBV5-1; CDR3aa: CASSLYDMNTEAFF; CDR3nt: TGCGCCAGCAGCTTGTACGACATGAACACTGAAGCTTTCTTT
d_gene: NA; j_gene: TRBJ2-5; abundance: NA; v_gene: TRBV6-6; CDR3aa: CASSYGSSEETQYF; CDR3nt: TGTGCCAGCAGTTACGGCTCCTCTGAGGAGACCCAGTACTTC
d_gene: TRBD2; j_gene: TRBJ2-2; abundance: NA; v_gene: TRBV3-1/TRBV3-2; CDR3aa: CASSQGLATGELFF; CDR3nt: TGTGCCAGCAGCCAAGGACTAGCGACCGGGGAGCTGTTTTTT
d_gene: NA; j_gene: TRBJ1-2; abundance: NA; v_gene: TRBV6-1; CDR3aa: CASSDYGYTF; CDR3nt: TGTGCCAGCAGTGATTATGGCTACACCTTC
d_gene: NA; j_gene: TRBJ1-4; abundance: NA; v_gene: TRBV28; CDR3aa: CASSLEMLNEKLFF; CDR3nt: TGTGCCAGCAGTTTGGAAATGCTTAATGAAAAACTGTTTTTT
d_gene: NA; j_gene: TRBJ1-1; abundance: NA; v_gene: TRBV12-3/TRBV12-4; CDR3aa: CASRGPGTEAFF; CDR3nt: TGTGCCAGCAGGGGGCCGGGCACTGAAGCTTTCTTT
d_gene: NA; j_gene: TRBJ2-1; abundance: NA; v_gene: TRBV7-3; CDR3aa: CASSLNPPWRSSYNEQFF; CDR3nt: TGTGCCAGCAGCTTAAATCCCCCGTGGAGGAGCTCCTACAATGAGCAGTTCTTC
d_gene: NA; j_gene: TRBJ2-7; abundance: NA; v_gene: TRBV5-6; CDR3aa: CASSPSPSAFGEQYF; CDR3nt: TGTGCCAGCAGCCCCTCCCCGTCGGCCTTCGGTGAGCAGTACTTC
d_gene: NA; j_gene: TRBJ2-4; abundance: NA; v_gene: TRBV7-8; CDR3aa: CASSLALGRGGGIAKNIQYF; CDR3nt: TGTGCCAGCAGCTTAGCACTTGGTAGGGGCGGGGGCATAGCCAAAAACATTCAGTACTTC
d_gene: NA; j_gene: TRBJ1-1; abundance: NA; v_gene: TRBV6-4; CDR3aa: CASSLEEHTEAFF; CDR3nt: TGTGCCAGCAGTTTAGAGGAACACACTGAAGCTTTCTTT
d_gene: NA; j_gene: TRBJ2-3; abundance: NA; v_gene: TRBV5-1; CDR3aa: CASSPTLQGSTDTQYF; CDR3nt: TGCGCCAGCAGCCCAACCCTACAGGGTAGCACAGATACGCAGTATTTT
d_gene: TRBD2; j_gene: TRBJ2-3; abundance: NA; v_gene: TRBV7-9; CDR3aa: CASSFRGLGPDTQYF; CDR3nt: TGTGCCAGCAGCTTTAGGGGACTAGGGCCAGATACGCAGTATTTT
d_gene: TRBD1; j_gene: TRBJ2-7; abundance: NA; v_gene: TRBV18; CDR3aa: CASSPRDRASYEQYF; CDR3nt: TGTGCCAGCTCACCCCGGGACAGAGCCTCCTACGAGCAGTACTTC
d_gene: NA; j_gene: TRBJ1-1; abundance: NA; v_gene: TRBV4-1; CDR3aa: CASSQDSAGGWTEAFF; CDR3nt: TGCGCCAGCAGCCAAGATTCGGCAGGAGGATGGACTGAAGCTTTCTTT
d_gene: NA; j_gene: TRBJ1-1; abundance: once; v_gene: TRBV25-1; CDR3aa: CASRQLVNTEAFF; CDR3nt: TGTGCCAGCAGACAGCTGGTGAACACTGAAGCTTTCTTT
d_gene: TRBD1; j_gene: TRBJ2-3; abundance: NA; v_gene: TRBV10-1; CDR3aa: CASSESNPGRQGPTDTQYF; CDR3nt: TGCGCCAGCAGTGAGTCGAACCCGGGGCGACAGGGTCCCACAGATACGCAGTATTTT
d_gene: NA; j_gene: TRBJ1-3; abundance: NA; v_gene: TRBV5-1; CDR3aa: CASREAGGGTIYF; CDR3nt: TGCGCCAGCAGAGAGGCGGGCGGCGGCACCATATATTTT
d_gene: TRBD1; j_gene: TRBJ1-4; abundance: NA; v_gene: TRBV18; CDR3aa: CASSPPGTATNEKLFF; CDR3nt: TGTGCCAGCTCACCGCCCGGGACAGCGACTAATGAAAAACTGTTTTTT
d_gene: NA; j_gene: TRBJ1-2; abundance: NA; v_gene: TRBV7-9; CDR3aa: CASSSLGVYGYTF; CDR3nt: TGTGCCAGCAGCTCCCTAGGCGTCTATGGCTACACCTTC
d_gene: NA; j_gene: TRBJ2-6; abundance: NA; v_gene: TRBV9; CDR3aa: CASSGGQRYSGANVLTF; CDR3nt: TGTGCCAGCAGCGGCGGACAGAGATACTCTGGGGCCAACGTCCTGACTTTC
d_gene: NA; j_gene: TRBJ1-3; abundance: NA; v_gene: TRBV7-6; CDR3aa: CASSLGWGSSGNTIYF; CDR3nt: TGTGCCAGCAGCTTAGGGTGGGGGAGCTCTGGAAACACCATATATTTT
d_gene: TRBD1; j_gene: TRBJ1-2; abundance: NA; v_gene: TRBV2; CDR3aa: CAWDSYYGYTF; CDR3nt: TGTGCCTGGGACAGCTACTATGGCTACACCTTC
d_gene: TRBD2; j_gene: TRBJ2-1; abundance: NA; v_gene: TRBV5-1; CDR3aa: CASSLMSSGGHYNEQFF; CDR3nt: TGCGCCAGCAGCTTGATGTCTAGCGGGGGGCACTACAATGAGCAGTTCTTC
d_gene: TRBD1; j_gene: TRBJ1-2; abundance: NA; v_gene: TRBV3-1/TRBV3-2; CDR3aa: CASSQPSDRRAFLNYGYTF; CDR3nt: TGTGCCAGCAGCCAACCATCGGACAGGCGTGCCTTTCTTAACTATGGCTACACCTTC
d_gene: TRBD1; j_gene: TRBJ2-5; abundance: NA; v_gene: TRBV4-1; CDR3aa: CASSHLTGTAQETQYF; CDR3nt: TGCGCCAGCAGCCACCTAACCGGGACAGCACAAGAGACCCAGTACTTC
d_gene: NA; j_gene: TRBJ1-2; abundance: NA; v_gene: TRBV3-1/TRBV3-2; CDR3aa: CASSQDLRLQYGYTF; CDR3nt: TGTGCCAGCAGCCAAGATCTTAGACTCCAATATGGCTACACCTTC
d_gene: NA; j_gene: TRBJ1-1; abundance: NA; v_gene: TRBV5-1; CDR3aa: CASSWQQGRNTEAFF; CDR3nt: TGCGCCAGCAGCTGGCAGCAGGGACGGAACACTGAAGCTTTCTTT
d_gene: NA; j_gene: TRBJ1-5; abundance: NA; v_gene: TRBV6-2/TRBV6-3; CDR3aa: CASSEQGRVVNQPQHF; CDR3nt: TGTGCCAGCAGCGAACAGGGTCGGGTCGTCAATCAGCCCCAGCATTTT
d_gene: NA; j_gene: TRBJ1-1; abundance: NA; v_gene: TRBV12-5; CDR3aa: CASALRGSTYTEAFF; CDR3nt: TGTGCTAGTGCCCTCCGGGGCAGCACATACACTGAAGCTTTCTTT
d_gene: NA; j_gene: TRBJ2-2; abundance: NA; v_gene: TRBV5-1; CDR3aa: CASSPASGDTGELFF; CDR3nt: TGCGCCAGCAGCCCCGCCTCTGGGGACACCGGGGAGCTGTTTTTT
d_gene: NA; j_gene: TRBJ2-7; abundance: once; v_gene: TRBV20-1; CDR3aa: CSAKDSYEQYF; CDR3nt: TGCAGTGCAAAGGACAGCTACGAGCAGTACTTC
d_gene: NA; j_gene: TRBJ1-1; abundance: NA; v_gene: TRBV19; CDR3aa: CASSLLQNAEAFF; CDR3nt: TGTGCCAGTAGTCTTTTACAGAACGCTGAAGCTTTCTTT
d_gene: TRBD1; j_gene: TRBJ2-7; abundance: NA; v_gene: TRBV25-1; CDR3aa: CASSDKETGDYEQYF; CDR3nt: TGTGCCAGCAGTGACAAAGAGACAGGGGACTACGAGCAGTACTTC
d_gene: NA; j_gene: TRBJ1-1; abundance: NA; v_gene: TRBV25-1; CDR3aa: CASSPQGRSTEAFF; CDR3nt: TGTGCCAGCAGTCCCCAGGGCCGAAGCACTGAAGCTTTCTTT
d_gene: NA; j_gene: TRBJ2-5; abundance: NA; v_gene: TRBV5-1; CDR3aa: CASSLLGGAVETQYF; CDR3nt: TGCGCCAGCAGCTTATTGGGGGGGGCTGTGGAGACCCAGTACTTC
d_gene: NA; j_gene: TRBJ1-2; abundance: NA; v_gene: TRBV7-9; CDR3aa: CASSPRDVHYGYTF; CDR3nt: TGTGCCAGCAGCCCTCGGGACGTTCACTATGGCTACACCTTC
d_gene: NA; j_gene: TRBJ1-3; abundance: NA; v_gene: TRBV7-6; CDR3aa: CASSLMQGTGNTIYF; CDR3nt: TGTGCCAGCAGCTTAATGCAGGGCACTGGAAACACCATATATTTT
d_gene: NA; j_gene: TRBJ1-1; abundance: NA; v_gene: TRBV4-1; CDR3aa: CASSLQGRVAFF; CDR3nt: TGCGCCAGCAGCCTCCAGGGGCGAGTAGCTTTCTTT
d_gene: NA; j_gene: TRBJ1-2; abundance: NA; v_gene: TRBV7-9; CDR3aa: CASSLESAGPTYGYTF; CDR3nt: TGTGCCAGCAGCTTAGAGAGTGCAGGCCCGACCTATGGCTACACCTTC
d_gene: NA; j_gene: TRBJ1-3; abundance: NA; v_gene: TRBV5-1; CDR3aa: CASSLALFTGGNTIYF; CDR3nt: TGCGCCAGCAGCTTGGCACTATTCACTGGGGGAAACACCATATATTTT
d_gene: TRBD1; j_gene: TRBJ1-1; abundance: NA; v_gene: TRBV7-9; CDR3aa: CASSLDRGTEAFF; CDR3nt: TGTGCCAGCAGCTTAGACAGGGGCACTGAAGCTTTCTTT
d_gene: NA; j_gene: TRBJ2-3; abundance: NA; v_gene: TRBV7-7; CDR3aa: CASSSSNRAATQYF; CDR3nt: TGTGCTAGCAGCTCCTCAAACAGGGCTGCTACGCAGTATTTT
d_gene: TRBD2; j_gene: TRBJ2-2; abundance: NA; v_gene: TRBV7-8; CDR3aa: CASRKRGGGTGELFF; CDR3nt: TGTGCCAGCAGGAAGCGGGGGGGCGGCACCGGGGAGCTGTTTTTT
d_gene: NA; j_gene: TRBJ1-5; abundance: NA; v_gene: TRBV19; CDR3aa: CASSMVSVSVGNQPQHF; CDR3nt: TGTGCCAGTAGTATGGTTTCGGTATCAGTGGGCAATCAGCCCCAGCATTTT
d_gene: NA; j_gene: TRBJ2-3; abundance: NA; v_gene: TRBV27; CDR3aa: CASSLGLSTDTQYF; CDR3nt: TGTGCCAGCAGTTTAGGGTTGAGCACAGATACGCAGTATTTT
d_gene: NA; j_gene: TRBJ2-2; abundance: NA; v_gene: TRBV7-7; CDR3aa: CASSLGLGPRTGELFF; CDR3nt: TGTGCCAGCAGCTTAGGGCTGGGGCCGCGCACCGGGGAGCTGTTTTTT
d_gene: TRBD1; j_gene: TRBJ2-2; abundance: few; v_gene: TRBV7-3; CDR3aa: CASSFGTDGELFF; CDR3nt: TGTGCCAGCAGCTTTGGGACAGACGGGGAGCTGTTTTTT